The clone carrying this T cell receptor beta chain was seen ten or more times. Antigen: not known. This sample is part of a study of CD8 T cells in ankylosing spondylitis. Trimming pared 5 bases from V and 1 base from J, leaving 11 bases between. The CDR3 is 14 amino acids. Germline CDR1 is DFQATT and CDR2 is SNEGSKA (reference sequence). Making the TCR beta libraries involved quantitative 5'-RACE with molecular barcodes. TCRdb passed the 5' RACE reads through MiXCR, listing each CDR3 protein once. The sample has 200,000 to 300,000 distinct CDR3 sequences, more than 9% seen once; the top ten hold about 2.8%. Study conclusions and caveats: Enrichment of disease-linked clones was reportedly significant in matched ankylosing spondylitis synovial fluid.

The sequenced sample was blood, either unsorted or a sorted T cell fraction (not recorded which). The rearrangement joins TRBV20-1 to TRBJ1-4, with D unclear. This sequence originates from a male donor with ankylosing spondylitis or in good health (not recorded which). Written as DNA, the CDR3 is TGCAGTGCTCTAAGGAGGAGAACTAATGAAAAACTGTTTTTT. Encoded protein: CSALRRRTNEKLFF.